This TCR beta chain came from a study of CD8 T cells in ankylosing spondylitis. Whole-study results and caveats: A TCR beta motif made of about 8 highly homologous variants seemed typical of ankylosing spondylitis blood. Previously reported in reactive arthritis synovial fluid and blood were some of the motif variants. Researchers report that disease-linked clones proved CD8+ and relatively rare in peripheral blood. It was reported that disease-linked clones were significantly enriched in matched ankylosing spondylitis synovial fluid.

Germline V gives CDR1 SGHTA, CDR2 FQGTGA. The CDR3 is made up of 17 amino acids. V lost 4 bases and J lost 6; bases outside the gene matches: 11. TCR beta libraries were made by quantitative 5'-RACE with molecular barcodes. TCRdb analysed the 5' RACE reads with MiXCR anew, one entry per CDR3 protein. The table has 650,000 to 800,000 distinct CDR3 sequences, around 19% seen once; the top ten hold around 19%. With respect to this clonotype: Its target is not known.

The sequenced sample consisted of blood, either unsorted or a sorted T cell fraction (not recorded which). The chain employs TRBV7-3 and TRBJ2-3; 12 bases are a match to TRBD2. The sequence was collected from a male donor with ankylosing spondylitis. CDR3 protein: CASSSTSGSPFMDTQYF. The DNA of the CDR3 is TGTGCCAGCAGCTCGACTAGCGGGAGCCCCTTCATGGATACGCAGTATTTT. Drawing the rest from reference TRBV7-3 and TRBJ2-3, the complete variable domain is GAGVSQTPSNKVTEKGKYVELRCDPISGHTALYWYRQSLGQGPEFLIYFQGTGAADDSGLPNDRFFAVRPEGSVSTLKIQRTERGDSAVYLCASSSTSGSPFMDTQYFGPGTRLTVL.